This T cell receptor (beta chain) emerged from a study of blood T cells in healthy people across ages (dated by TCRdb to between 2015 and 2017). Background for the entire study: In model experiments, template switching captured roughly one uniquely barcoded TCR beta cDNA molecule for every two T cells. To track age-related changes in TCR beta repertoire diversity, the study relied on deep sequencing normalized with unique cDNA molecular identifiers. Two additional independent replicas of 1 million unique cDNA reads from the same blood draw were analyzed for two donors (one aged 18 to 30 and one aged 80 or older). Four age groups were formed from the donors: young (average 16 years), middle-aged (approximately 41), aged (around 68) and long-lived (around 82).

Worth noting for this clonotype: Its antigen is still unknown. The record has no base qualities; no much larger clone is one base away.

Ends trimmed: V by 5 bases, J by 3 bases; bases unmatched to a gene: 7. Including the terminal cysteine and phenylalanine, the CDR3 comprises 17 residues. Only the CDR3 DNA is retained, 51 bases long and in frame from the first base. The library relied on 5' RACE. The sequencing machine was an Illumina HiSeq 2500. The second PCR ran for about 6 to 12 cycles and used a J-beta primer mix along with a sample-barcoded 5' primer. Each TCR beta cDNA molecule received a unique molecular identifier from a template-switch 5' adaptor carrying 12 random nucleotides. At least 3 million CDR3-containing paired-end reads were obtained from each sample. First-strand cDNA was synthesized from all RNA with the Mint cDNA synthesis kit, primed by a TRBC-specific oligonucleotide. Following uracil-DNA glycosylase treatment, a first 18-cycle PCR with universal primers M1SS and BC2_uni_R was performed on all cDNA. Regarding the original processing steps: For normalization, 1 million high-quality reads were randomly selected from each sample, with every read carrying a distinct molecular identifier. Instead of being binned into consensus sequences, reads that shared molecular identifiers were thrown out. CDR3 identification, clonotype clustering and error correction used MiTCR with a Q25 quality threshold and the strictest error-elimination algorithm. A nonparametric unseen species model with Euler transformation was used to estimate lower-bound total TCR beta diversity. The public reads were reprocessed in TCRdb via fastp at Q25 and MiXCR, keeping in-frame beta chains. Each entry is one CDR3 protein sequence, shown with its most common DNA and genes. These V and J calls are TCRdb output, not the study's own analysis. This sample is represented by approximately 780,000 distinct CDR3 sequences; roughly 24% of them were singletons. About 3% of the sample is held by the ten biggest clonotypes.

What the research found in general, with its limitations: A strong correlation was found between observed TCR beta diversity and the percentage of naive T cells measured by flow cytometry. Compared with the aged group, the long-lived group had more naive CD4+ T cells, fewer expanded clones and increased TCR diversity, suggesting age selection. The CMV infection status of donors was not known, potentially confounding age-related changes in expanded clonotypes. As age increased, observed TCR beta diversity per million T cells dropped in a roughly linear way, and a significant reduction was already evident by age about 40. Since profiling was done on bulk unsorted PBMCs, naive and antigen-experienced compartments could not be conclusively compared. Estimates of total diversity based on one million sequenced T cells were regarded as lower bounds and as underestimates.

Systemically healthy Caucasian individuals from Russia, around 38 in total and aged about 6 to 100 years, were included as donors. Each donor gave ten milliliters of peripheral blood, collected into EDTA-treated Vacutainer tubes. Ficoll-Paque density-gradient centrifugation was used to isolate PBMCs, with at least 6.5 million per sample. Total RNA, at least 6 micrograms per sample, was extracted from PBMCs with Trizol reagent. For every donor, flow cytometry on a PBMC aliquot measured the percentage of naive CD45RAhigh/CD27high T cells. These data also featured in a second study, about T cells of mothers and their children. Looking at the second paper: Nine systemically healthy Caucasian individuals served as donors, namely three mothers together with their six children. cDNA synthesis used all of the extracted RNA, with roughly 1.5 ug of RNA in each 15 ul reaction. In the second PCR, sample barcodes and 2-4 random nucleotides were introduced via the M1S primer. Each mother yielded over 9 million TCR beta CDR3 reads and each child roughly 2.9 million reads. Thymic selection similarly shapes TCR recombination output in related and unrelated pairs, with minor effect from inherited differences. Normalized repertoire overlap was always slightly but never significantly higher in related than unrelated mother-child pairs. No persistent microchimeric T cell clones were detected, at a sensitivity of approximately 110 clones per million clonotypes. The study used deep NGS to compare TCR beta repertoires of mothers and children, seeking features distinguishing related mother-child pairs from unrelated individuals. On average, the children were 11 +/- 4 years old, while the mothers were about 38 +/- 4 years old. After adapters were ligated using NEBNext reagents, the libraries underwent 100+100 nt paired-end sequencing on an Illumina HiSeq 2000. To prevent cross-contamination, the mother and child libraries were prepared one month apart and sequenced in separate runs. Between about 500,000 and 2,100,000 distinct TCR beta clonotypes were identified per donor. Naive TCR beta clonotypes were estimated from low-frequency clonotypes matched to each donor's FACS-determined naive share, without sorting.

This clonotype was obtained from a boy aged 5-17 years in good health. Sequenced: blood. Rearrangement joined TRBV12-3 or TRBV12-4 to TRBJ1-4; 12 central bases correspond to TRBD1. The nucleotides are TGTGCCAGCAGTACCGGGACAGGGGGCGCAGCTAATGAAAAACTGTTTTTT. Translated, this gives CASSTGTGGAANEKLFF.